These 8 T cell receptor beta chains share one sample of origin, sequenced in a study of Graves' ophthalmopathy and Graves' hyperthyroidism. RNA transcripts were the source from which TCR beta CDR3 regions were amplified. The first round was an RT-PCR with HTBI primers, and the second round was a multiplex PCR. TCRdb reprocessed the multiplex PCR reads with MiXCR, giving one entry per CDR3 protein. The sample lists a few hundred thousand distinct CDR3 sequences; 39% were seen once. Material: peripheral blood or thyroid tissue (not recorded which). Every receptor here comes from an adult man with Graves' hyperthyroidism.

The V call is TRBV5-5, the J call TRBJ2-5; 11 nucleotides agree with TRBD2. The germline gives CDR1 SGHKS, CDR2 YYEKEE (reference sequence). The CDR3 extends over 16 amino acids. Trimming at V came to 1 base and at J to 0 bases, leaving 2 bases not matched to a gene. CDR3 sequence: CASSLRLAGHQETQYF. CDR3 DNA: TGTGCCAGCAGCTTGCGACTAGCGGGGCACCAAGAGACCCAGTACTTC.

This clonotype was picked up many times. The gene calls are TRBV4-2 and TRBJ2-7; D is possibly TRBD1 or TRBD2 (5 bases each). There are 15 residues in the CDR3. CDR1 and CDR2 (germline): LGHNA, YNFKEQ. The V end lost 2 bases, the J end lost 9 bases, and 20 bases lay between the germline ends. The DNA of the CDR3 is TGTGCCAGCAGCCAAACCCGGGACCTAGGCATAGGGCAGTACTTC. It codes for CASSQTRDLGIGQYF.

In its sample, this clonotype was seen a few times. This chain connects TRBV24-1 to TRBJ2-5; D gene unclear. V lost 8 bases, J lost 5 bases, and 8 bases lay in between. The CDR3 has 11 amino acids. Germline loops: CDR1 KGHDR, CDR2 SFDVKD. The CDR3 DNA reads TGTGCCACCAATGAGTGGGAGACCCAGTACTTC. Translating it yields CATNEWETQYF.

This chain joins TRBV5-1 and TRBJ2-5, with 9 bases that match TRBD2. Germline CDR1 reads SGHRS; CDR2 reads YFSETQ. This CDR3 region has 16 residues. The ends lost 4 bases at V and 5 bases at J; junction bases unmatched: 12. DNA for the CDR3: TGCGCCAGCAGCGTCCTAGCGGGGATCTCGGTGGAGACCCAGTACTTC. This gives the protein CASSVLAGISVETQYF.

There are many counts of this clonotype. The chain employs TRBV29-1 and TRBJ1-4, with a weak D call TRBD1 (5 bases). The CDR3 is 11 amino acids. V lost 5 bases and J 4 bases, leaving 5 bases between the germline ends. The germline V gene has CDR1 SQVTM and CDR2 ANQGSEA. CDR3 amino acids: CSVQGNEKLFF. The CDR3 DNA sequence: TGCAGCGTTCAGGGTAATGAAAAACTGTTTTTT.

The CDR3 DNA sequence: TGTGCCAGCAGGTCGACGACAGGGGAAAAACTGTTTTTT. It yields the protein CASRSTTGEKLFF. The chain employs TRBV27 and TRBJ1-4, with 7 bases identical to TRBD1. The CDR3 spans 13 residues. After removal of 6 bases from V and 8 bases from J, the junction contained 6 bases not matched to a gene. Germline V CDR1 and CDR2: MNHEY, SMNVEV (reference sequence). Supplemented by reference TRBV27 and TRBJ1-4, the full variable domain reads EAQVTQNPRYLITVTGKKLTVTCSQNMNHEYMSWYRQDPGLGLRQIYYSMNVEVTDKGDVPEGYKVSRKEKRNFPLILESPSPNQTSLYFCASRSTTGEKLFFGSGTQLSVL.

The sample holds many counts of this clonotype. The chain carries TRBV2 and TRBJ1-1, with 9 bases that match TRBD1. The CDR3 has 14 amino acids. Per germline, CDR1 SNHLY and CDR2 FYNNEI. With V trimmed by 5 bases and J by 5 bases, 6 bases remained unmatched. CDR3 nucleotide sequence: TGTGCCAGCAGTTCGACAGGGGGAGGGACTGAAGCTTTCTTT. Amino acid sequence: CASSSTGGGTEAFF.

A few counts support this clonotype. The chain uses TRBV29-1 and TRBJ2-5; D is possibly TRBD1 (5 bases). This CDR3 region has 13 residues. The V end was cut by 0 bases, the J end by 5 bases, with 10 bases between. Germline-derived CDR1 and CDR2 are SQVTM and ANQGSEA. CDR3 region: CSVEEDSKETQYF. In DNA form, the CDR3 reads TGCAGCGTTGAAGAAGACAGCAAGGAGACCCAGTACTTC. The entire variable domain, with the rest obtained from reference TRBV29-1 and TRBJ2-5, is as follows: SAVISQKPSRDICQRGTSLTIQCQVDSQVTMMFWYRQQPGQSLTLIATANQGSEATYESGFVIDKFPISRPNLTFSTLTVSNMSPEDSSIYLCSVEEDSKETQYFGPGTRLLVL.